The 26 T cell receptor beta chains listed next were all sequenced from one sample in a study of blood T cell repertoires in COVID-19 (dated by TCRdb to about 2020). The method was the immunoSEQ multiplex PCR assay. TCRdb took over this immuneACCESS table, retaining in-frame rearrangements with V and J assigned. Such tables are incomplete; in checked studies, under half of the missing clones stem from an unresolved V gene, and the remainder is unexplained. This sample has about 42,000 clones in its table, and 80% to 90% of those were observed once. The ten biggest clones cover more than 7.5% of the sample. The specimen was peripheral blood. Receptors were obtained from a man aged 25 to 45 with active or convalescent COVID-19.

This clone is a singleton in its sample. In DNA form, the CDR3 reads TGTGCCAGCTCACCCCAGGAGGGGAAGAACACTGAAGCTTTCTTT. Residues: CASSPQEGKNTEAFF. The chain has TRBV18 and TRBJ1-1; D is possibly TRBD1 (5 bases). Germline V lookup: CDR1 KGHSH, CDR2 LQKENI. V was pared by 3 bases and J by 1 base, with 12 bases between. The CDR3 has 15 residues.

CDR3 DNA: TGCGCCAGCAGCTTTAGCGGGGGGGTGTACCAAGAGACCCAGTACTTC. Amino acid sequence: CASSFSGGVYQETQYF. The gene calls are TRBV5-1 and TRBJ2-5, with 11 bases matching TRBD2. V was pared by 2 bases and J by 0 bases, with 3 bases of the junction left unmatched. This CDR3 has 16 amino acids. The germline V gene encodes CDR1 SGHRS and CDR2 YFSETQ.

This chain links TRBV9 with TRBJ1-1; 12 bases match TRBD1. The CDR3 extends over 16 amino acids. Germline trimming cut 0 bases from V and 5 bases from J; bases unmatched to any gene: 5. CDR1 and CDR2 from the germline V gene are SGDLS and YYNGEE. In DNA form, the CDR3 reads TGTGCCAGCAGCGTAGCAGGGACAGGGGGCATTACTGAAGCTTTCTTT. Encoded protein: CASSVAGTGGITEAFF.

This clone was recorded only once. The J gene is TRBJ1-2, the V gene TRBV6-5; TRBD1 agrees at 7 bases. Trimming took 6 bases from V and 5 from J; bases not matched to a gene: 12. The CDR3 runs 15 residues. The germline CDR1 and CDR2 sequences are MNHEY and SVGAGI. The CDR3 coding sequence is TGTGCCAGCAGCCAAGTCGGGACAGCAAATTATGGCTACACCTTC. Protein: CASSQVGTANYGYTF.

The rearrangement joins TRBV7-9 to TRBJ2-6; no clear D gene. The CDR3 spans 14 residues. Trimming took off 2 bases at V and 2 bases at J, with 4 bases between the two ends. Germline CDR1 reads SEHNR; CDR2 reads FQNEAQ (reference sequence). The CDR3 is CASSLLTGANVLTF. The DNA of the CDR3 is TGTGCCAGCAGCTTATTAACTGGGGCCAACGTCCTGACTTTC.

The V call is TRBV14, the J call TRBJ2-2; 7 nucleotides align to TRBD2. Trimming cost V 4 bases and J 3 bases; bases outside gene matches: 11. This CDR3 has 17 residues. Germline loops: CDR1 SGHDN, CDR2 FVKESK. This CDR3 is CASSRRPGGLDTGELFF. The DNA of the CDR3 is TGTGCCAGCAGCCGTCGCCCCGGGGGGTTGGACACCGGGGAGCTGTTTTTT.

This clone was observed a few times. The chain combines TRBV5-4 with TRBJ2-2; D unclear. This CDR3 has 15 residues. The V end lost 2 bases, the J end lost 0 bases, and 8 bases lay between the germline ends. Germline assignment: CDR1 SGHNT and CDR2 YYREEE (reference sequence). CDR3 coding DNA: TGTGCCAGCAGCTTCCTGTCTCCGAACACCGGGGAGCTGTTTTTT. This translates into CASSFLSPNTGELFF.

CDR3 in DNA: TGTGCCAGCAGGCCAGGGGACAACTCTGGAAACACCATATATTTT. This sequence encodes CASRPGDNSGNTIYF. The genes are TRBV6-5 and TRBJ1-3; D might be TRBD1 (6 bases). Trimming took 6 bases from V and 0 from J, leaving 12 bases between them. Germline CDR1 MNHEY, CDR2 SVGAGI. The CDR3 runs 15 residues.

This clone has a handful of counts. This sequence joins TRBV7-9 and TRBJ1-5; D unclear. Trimming pared 1 base from V and 2 bases from J, leaving 9 bases between. The CDR3 is 15 amino acids. Germline V gives CDR1 SEHNR, CDR2 FQNEAQ (reference sequence). In nucleotides, the CDR3 is TGTGCCAGCAGCTTAGGAGACGGGGGCAATCAGCCCCAGCATTTT. This translates into CASSLGDGGNQPQHF.

In its sample, this clone was seen once. The DNA for the CDR3 is TGTGCCAGCAGATACAGCACGGGGTTAGGGGAAAAACTGTTTTTT. Translation: CASRYSTGLGEKLFF. The chain has TRBV6-5 and TRBJ1-4; D is undetermined. V was pared by 6 bases and J by 8 bases, with 19 bases between. This CDR3 region has 15 residues. From germline, CDR1 is MNHEY and CDR2 SVGAGI.

The genes are TRBV3-1 (or the pseudogene TRBV3-2) and TRBJ2-3; 7 nucleotides agree with TRBD2. CDR1 LGHDT and CDR2 YNNKEL come from the germline V gene (reference sequence). The CDR3 extends over 15 amino acids. V lost 3 bases to trimming and J lost 2 bases; unmatched junction nucleotides: 5. CDR3 sequence (DNA): TGTGCCAGCAGCCATACGGGGGGATACACAGATACGCAGTATTTT. It translates to CASSHTGGYTDTQYF.

This sequence joins TRBV12-5 and TRBJ2-3; no definite D call. V gave up 1 base and J gave up 3 bases, with 5 bases separating them. The CDR3 has 13 residues. Germline V gene lookup returns CDR1 LGHNT and CDR2 FRNRAP. CDR3 DNA: TGTGCTAGTGGTTTGGGAGGAACAGATACGCAGTATTTT. As protein: CASGLGGTDTQYF.

The chain combines TRBV7-8 with TRBJ2-7; tentative D call: TRBD1 (6 bases). The CDR3 is made up of 14 amino acids. Trimming removed 7 bases from V and 2 bases from J, with 15 bases in between. The germline V gene has CDR1 SGHVS and CDR2 FQNEAQ. The CDR3 bases are TGTGCCAGCAACGACTTACGGACAGCCTACGAGCAGTACTTC. This encodes CASNDLRTAYEQYF.

The V gene is TRBV19, the J gene TRBJ1-5, with 7 bases identical to TRBD1. The CDR3 has 17 residues. The junction had 7 bases not matched to a gene; V was cut back by 2 bases and J by 0 bases. Germline CDR1 reads LNHDA; CDR2 reads SQIVND (reference sequence). The DNA of the CDR3 is TGTGCCAGTAGTATACTTAGGGGGCCTAATAGCAATCAGCCCCAGCATTTT. Translating it yields CASSILRGPNSNQPQHF.

The chain recombines TRBV11-3 with TRBJ1-1, with TRBD1 as a possible D gene (5 bases). The length of the CDR3 is 17 residues. Germline V gene lookup returns CDR1 SGHNT and CDR2 YENEEA. V dropped 1 base and J dropped 4 bases, with 19 bases sitting between them. The CDR3: CASSLGASGGSSTEAFF. The CDR3, as DNA: TGTGCCAGCAGCTTAGGAGCCTCGGGGGGTTCGAGCACTGAAGCTTTCTTT.

The count of this clone is one. The V call is TRBV10-3, the J call TRBJ1-4; D gene uncertain. CDR1 and CDR2 from the germline V gene are ENHRY and SYGVKD. V lost 4 bases to trimming and J lost 4 bases, with 10 bases between them. The CDR3 extends over 14 amino acids. CDR3 sequence (DNA): TGTGCCATCAGTGGGGCCGGTAATAATGAAAAACTGTTTTTT. Protein sequence: CAISGAGNNEKLFF.

This chain joins TRBV4-1 and TRBJ2-3; 14 positions agree with TRBD2. Unmatched junction bases numbered 3, after V lost 0 bases and J lost 4 bases. Germline CDR1 and CDR2: MGHRA and YSYEKL. The CDR3 consists of 17 residues. The CDR3 coding sequence is TGCGCCAGCAGCCAAGAGGGGACTAGCGGGGGCGCAGATACGCAGTATTTT. Protein product: CASSQEGTSGGADTQYF.

This clone was seen only a few times. V gene TRBV15 combines with J gene TRBJ1-5; 8 bases agree with TRBD1. V dropped 2 bases and J dropped 0; count of bases not matched to a gene: 3. Germline values: CDR1 LNHNV, CDR2 YYDKDF (reference sequence). The CDR3 covers 16 residues. The CDR3 here is CATSRHRGSSNQPQHF. The CDR3 region has the DNA TGTGCCACCAGCAGACACAGGGGGTCTAGCAATCAGCCCCAGCATTTT.

The V gene is TRBV7-2, the J gene TRBJ2-2, with 8 bases that match TRBD1. Looked up from germline, CDR1 is SGHTA and CDR2 is FQGNSA. J lost 5 bases, V lost 2 bases, and 4 bases had no gene match. There are 15 residues in the CDR3. This chain's CDR3 is CASSLRTGTTGELFF. In nucleotides, the CDR3 is TGTGCCAGCAGCTTAAGGACAGGGACTACCGGGGAGCTGTTTTTT.

This chain joins TRBV6-4 and TRBJ1-1; D perhaps matches TRBD1 (6 bases). Trimming pared 0 bases from V and 7 bases from J, leaving 9 bases between. The CDR3 length is 13 residues. Germline V CDR1 and CDR2: MRHNA, SNTAGT. The DNA for the CDR3 is TGTGCCAGCAGTGACTCTGCGACAGGTGAAGCTTTCTTT. Protein product: CASSDSATGEAFF.

The V gene is TRBV29-1, the J gene TRBJ1-1; the match to TRBD1 covers 12 bases. Unmatched junction bases numbered 9, after V lost 7 bases and J lost 9 bases. Per the germline V gene, CDR1 is SQVTM and CDR2 is ANQGSEA. CDR3 size: 13 residues. CDR3 in amino acids: CSGSPGTGGQAFF. Written as DNA, the CDR3 is TGCAGCGGTAGTCCCGGGACAGGGGGCCAAGCTTTCTTT.

The chain's CDR3 is CASSLRTGRIGATNEKLFF. In DNA, the CDR3 is TGTGCCAGTAGTTTACGGACAGGAAGGATTGGAGCAACTAATGAAAAACTGTTTTTT. The chain carries TRBV19 and TRBJ1-4, with 7 bases that match TRBD1. The CDR3 runs to 19 residues. Germline-derived CDR1 and CDR2 are LNHDA and SQIVND (reference sequence). V was pared by 5 bases and J by 0 bases, with 15 bases of the junction left unmatched.

The genes are TRBV24-1 and TRBJ2-2, with TRBD1 matching 11 bases. This CDR3 spans 16 amino acids. The V gene's germline CDR1 is KGHDR and CDR2 SFDVKD. V dropped 3 bases and J dropped 6; count of bases not matched to a gene: 5. The chain's CDR3 is CATSDGPGQGAGELFF. The CDR3 nucleotides are TGTGCCACCAGTGATGGCCCGGGACAGGGGGCCGGGGAGCTGTTTTTT.

The rearrangement links TRBV30 to TRBJ1-3; weak D call: TRBD1 (6 bases). V lost 2 bases, J lost 0 bases, and 11 bases lay in between. CDR3 length: 15 amino acids. Germline CDR1 GTSNPN, CDR2 SVGIG (reference sequence). This CDR3 is CAWSPGQISGNTIYF. The DNA of the CDR3 is TGTGCCTGGAGTCCAGGACAGATCTCTGGAAACACCATATATTTT. The full variable domain, with the rest looked up from reference TRBV30 and TRBJ1-3, is SQTIHQWPATLVQPVGSPLSLECTVEGTSNPNLYWYRQAAGRGLQLLFYSVGIGQISSEVPQNLSASRPQDRQFILSSKKLLLSDSGFYLCAWSPGQISGNTIYFGEGSWLTVV.

J is TRBJ2-1 and V is TRBV19; TRBD2 matches 12 bases. The germline V gene encodes CDR1 LNHDA and CDR2 SQIVND (reference sequence). With V trimmed by 4 bases and J by 5 bases, 3 bases remained unmatched. The length of the CDR3 is 15 residues. The CDR3 bases are TGTGCCAGTAGTACACTAGCGGGAGGCAACAATGAGCAGTTCTTC. Its translation: CASSTLAGGNNEQFF.

The chain links TRBV19 to TRBJ1-1; tentative D call: TRBD1 (6 bases). V gave up 6 bases and J gave up 10 bases, with 24 bases separating them. Germline V gene sequence: CDR1 LNHDA, CDR2 SQIVND (reference sequence). This CDR3 is built from 15 residues. The CDR3 here is CASRGSERTDDGAFF. The CDR3 nucleotides read TGTGCCAGTAGGGGATCCGAGAGGACAGATGACGGAGCTTTCTTT.